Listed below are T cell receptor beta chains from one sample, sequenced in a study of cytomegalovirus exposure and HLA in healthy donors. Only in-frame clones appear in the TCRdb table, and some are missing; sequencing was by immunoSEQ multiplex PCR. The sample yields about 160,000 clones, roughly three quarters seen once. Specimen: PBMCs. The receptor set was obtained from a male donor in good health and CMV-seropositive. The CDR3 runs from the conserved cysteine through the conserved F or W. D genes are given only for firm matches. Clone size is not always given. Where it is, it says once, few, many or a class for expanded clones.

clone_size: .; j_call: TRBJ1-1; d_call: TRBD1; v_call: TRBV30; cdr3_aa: CAWIDRVGSGAFF; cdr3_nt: TGTGCCTGGATCGACAGGGTCGGGTCGGGAGCTTTCTTT
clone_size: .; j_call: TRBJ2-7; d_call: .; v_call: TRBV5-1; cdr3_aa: CASRVQAKGFYEQYF; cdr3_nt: TGCGCCAGCAGGGTACAGGCGAAAGGTTTCTACGAGCAGTACTTC
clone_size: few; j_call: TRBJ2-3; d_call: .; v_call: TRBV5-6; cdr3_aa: CASSFGSGIILTDTQYF; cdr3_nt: TGTGCCAGCAGCTTTGGTTCCGGGATTATTCTCACAGATACGCAGTATTTT
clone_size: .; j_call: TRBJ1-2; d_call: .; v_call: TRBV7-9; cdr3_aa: CASSPSGTLVHYGYTF; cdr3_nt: TGTGCCAGCAGCCCATCAGGGACACTTGTTCACTATGGCTACACCTTC
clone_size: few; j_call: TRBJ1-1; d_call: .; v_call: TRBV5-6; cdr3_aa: CASSPVLGLPEAFF; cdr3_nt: TGTGCCAGCAGCCCGGTGCTGGGGCTCCCTGAAGCTTTCTTT
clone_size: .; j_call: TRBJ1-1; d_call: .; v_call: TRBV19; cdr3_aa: CASRSREGPEAFF; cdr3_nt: TGTGCCAGTAGGAGCAGGGAAGGCCCTGAAGCTTTCTTT
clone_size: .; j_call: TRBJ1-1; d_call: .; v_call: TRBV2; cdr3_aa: CASTPGVRVDTEAFF; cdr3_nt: TGTGCCAGCACCCCTGGAGTCAGGGTAGACACTGAAGCTTTCTTT
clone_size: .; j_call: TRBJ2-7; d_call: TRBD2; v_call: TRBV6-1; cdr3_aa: CASRGGGTYEQYF; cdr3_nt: TGTGCCAGCAGAGGCGGGGGGACCTACGAGCAGTACTTC
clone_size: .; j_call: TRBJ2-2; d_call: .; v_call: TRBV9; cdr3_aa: CASSHSFHGELFF; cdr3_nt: TGTGCCAGCAGCCATAGCTTCCACGGGGAGCTGTTTTTT
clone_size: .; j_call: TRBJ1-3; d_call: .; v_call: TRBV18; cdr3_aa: CASSRVRGGNTIYF; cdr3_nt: TGTGCCAGCTCCCGGGTCCGAGGAGGAAACACCATATATTTT
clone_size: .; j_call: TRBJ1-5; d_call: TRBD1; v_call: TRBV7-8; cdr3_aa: CASSPRQGHDQPQHF; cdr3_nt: TGTGCCAGCAGCCCGCGACAGGGGCACGATCAGCCCCAGCATTTT
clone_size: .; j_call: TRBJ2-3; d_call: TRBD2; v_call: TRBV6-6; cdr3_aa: CASNRLAGTDTQYF; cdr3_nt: TGTGCCAGCAACCGACTAGCGGGGACAGATACGCAGTATTTT
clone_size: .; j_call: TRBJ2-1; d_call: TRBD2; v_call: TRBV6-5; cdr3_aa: CASSSSPSGTYNEQFF; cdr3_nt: TGTGCCAGCAGTTCATCTCCTAGCGGGACCTACAATGAGCAGTTCTTC
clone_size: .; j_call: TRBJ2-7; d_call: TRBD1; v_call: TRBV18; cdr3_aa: CASSPNPGQGTEQYF; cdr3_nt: TGTGCCAGCTCACCAAATCCCGGACAGGGCACCGAGCAGTACTTC
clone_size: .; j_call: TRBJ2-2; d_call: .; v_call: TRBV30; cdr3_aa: CAWEQGSNTGELFF; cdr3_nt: TGTGCCTGGGAACAGGGCTCGAACACCGGGGAGCTGTTTTTT
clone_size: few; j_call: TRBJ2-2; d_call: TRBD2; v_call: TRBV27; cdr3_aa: CASATSGGPNTGELFF; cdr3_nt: TGTGCCAGCGCGACTAGCGGGGGGCCTAACACCGGGGAGCTGTTTTTT
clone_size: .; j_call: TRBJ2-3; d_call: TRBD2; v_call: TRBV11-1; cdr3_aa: CASSLSALAGVDTQYF; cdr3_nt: TGTGCCAGCAGCTTAAGCGCCCTAGCGGGGGTTGATACGCAGTATTTT
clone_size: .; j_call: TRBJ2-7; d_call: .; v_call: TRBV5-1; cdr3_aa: CASRRDSPYEQYF; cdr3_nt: TGCGCCAGCCGCCGAGACAGCCCCTACGAGCAGTACTTC
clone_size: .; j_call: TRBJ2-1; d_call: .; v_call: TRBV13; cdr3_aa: CASSLGRGWGNEQFF; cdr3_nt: TGTGCCAGCAGCTTAGGCCGGGGGTGGGGAAATGAGCAGTTCTTC
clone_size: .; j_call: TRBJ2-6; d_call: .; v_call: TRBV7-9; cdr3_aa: CASSLENVGTSGVVLTF; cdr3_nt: TGTGCCAGCAGCTTAGAGAACGTGGGCACCTCCGGGGTCGTCCTGACTTTC
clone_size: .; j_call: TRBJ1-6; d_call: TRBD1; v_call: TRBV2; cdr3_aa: CASSVPGTDNSPLHF; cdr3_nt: TGTGCCAGCAGTGTCCCCGGGACAGATAATTCACCCCTCCACTTT